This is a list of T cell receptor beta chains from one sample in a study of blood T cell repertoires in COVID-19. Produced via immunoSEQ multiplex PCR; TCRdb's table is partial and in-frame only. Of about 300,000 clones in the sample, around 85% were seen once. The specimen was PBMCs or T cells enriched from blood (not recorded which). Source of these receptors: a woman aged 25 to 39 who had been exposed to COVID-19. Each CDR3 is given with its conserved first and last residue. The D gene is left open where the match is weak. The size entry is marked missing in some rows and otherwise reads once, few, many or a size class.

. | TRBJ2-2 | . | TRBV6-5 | TGTGCCAGCAGCCGGACAACGAACACCGGGGAGCTGTTTTTT | CASSRTTNTGELFF
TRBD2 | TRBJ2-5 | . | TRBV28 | TGTGCCAGCAGTTTCCCCACGAGGGAAGCGGGGGGATCAAAAGAGACCCAGTACTTC | CASSFPTREAGGSKETQYF
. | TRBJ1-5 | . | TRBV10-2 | TGCGCCAGCAGTGAACAGGCCTCCCAGCCCCAGCATTTT | CASSEQASQPQHF
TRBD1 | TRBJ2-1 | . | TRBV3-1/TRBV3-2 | TGTGCCAGCAGCCAGGGGCACTTGTGGACAGGGAGTATTTGGGGCTACAATGAGCAGTTCTTC | CASSQGHLWTGSIWGYNEQFF
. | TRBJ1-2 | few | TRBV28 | TGTGCCAGCAGTTTAGGACAGTCCTATGGCTACACCTTC | CASSLGQSYGYTF
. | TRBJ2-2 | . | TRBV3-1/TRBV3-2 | TGTGCCAGCAGCCAATTTTCTGCGGGGAACACCGGGGAGCTGTTTTTT | CASSQFSAGNTGELFF
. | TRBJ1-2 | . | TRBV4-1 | TGCGCCAGCAGCCAAGATCGGCAGGAGGTTTATGGCTACACCTTC | CASSQDRQEVYGYTF
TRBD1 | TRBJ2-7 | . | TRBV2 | TGTGCCAGTACACAGGGGGCGGGGGAGCAGTACTTC | CASTQGAGEQYF
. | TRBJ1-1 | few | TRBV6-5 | TGTGCCAGCAGTTCCACAGGGATGGGGAACACTGAAGCTTTCTTT | CASSSTGMGNTEAFF
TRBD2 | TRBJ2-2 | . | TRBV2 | TGTGCCAGCAGTGAATGGGCTAGCGGGAGGGTGGCCGGGGAGCTGTTTTTT | CASSEWASGRVAGELFF
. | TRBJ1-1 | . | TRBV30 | TGTGCCTGGAGTGTTTCGGTGAACACTGAAGCTTTCTTT | CAWSVSVNTEAFF
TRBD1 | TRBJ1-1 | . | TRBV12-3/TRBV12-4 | TGTGCCAGCAGTTTAATCAGGGGGCTGGGAGCTTTCTTT | CASSLIRGLGAFF
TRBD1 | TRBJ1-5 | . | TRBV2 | TGTGCCAGCAGTGAAGACAGGGGAACAGGTCAGCCCCAGCATTTT | CASSEDRGTGQPQHF
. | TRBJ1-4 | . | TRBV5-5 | TGTGCCAGCAGCCCAGCAACTAATGAAAAACTGTTTTTT | CASSPATNEKLFF
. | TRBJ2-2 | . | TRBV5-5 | TGTGCCAGCAGCTTGGGAGCGAACACCGGGGAGCTGTTTTTT | CASSLGANTGELFF
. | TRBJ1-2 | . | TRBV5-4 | TGTGCCAGCAGCCCCACCGTGGCCCGGGATGGCTACACCTTC | CASSPTVARDGYTF
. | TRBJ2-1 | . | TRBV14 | TGTGCCAGCAGCCAAGGGATCGTCAGAGGTGAGCAGTTCTTC | CASSQGIVRGEQFF
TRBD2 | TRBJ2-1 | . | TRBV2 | TGTGCCAGCAGTCCATTAGGGTCTAGCGGGAGGCTAACCAATGAGCAGTTCTTC | CASSPLGSSGRLTNEQFF
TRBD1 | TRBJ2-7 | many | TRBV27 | TGTGCCAGCAGTTTAGGAACAGGGGCCGAGCAGTACTTC | CASSLGTGAEQYF
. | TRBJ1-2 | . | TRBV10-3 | TGTGCCGTCAGGTCTGGGGAGGTCGACTATGGCTACACCTTC | CAVRSGEVDYGYTF
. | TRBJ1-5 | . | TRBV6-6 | TGTGCCAGCAGTCACCCCAGGGAGGAGCATCAGCCCCAGCATTTT | CASSHPREEHQPQHF
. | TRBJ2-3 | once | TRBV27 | TGTGCCAGCAGTCCGCGGGACTCCCCTAGCACAGATACGCAGTATTTT | CASSPRDSPSTDTQYF
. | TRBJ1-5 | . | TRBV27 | TGTGCCAGCAGTTTAAGACTTAGCAATCAGCCCCAGCATTTT | CASSLRLSNQPQHF
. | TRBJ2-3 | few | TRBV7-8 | TGTGCCAGCAGCTTAGAAGCGTCCCAAACAGATACGCAGTATTTT | CASSLEASQTDTQYF
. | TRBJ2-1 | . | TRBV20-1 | TGCAGTGCTAGTCCCGGGGGGCGTTACAATGAGCAGTTCTTC | CSASPGGRYNEQFF
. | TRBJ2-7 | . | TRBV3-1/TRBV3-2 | TGTGCCAGCAGCCAAGATACAGGCTTCAGCTCCTACGAGCAGTACTTC | CASSQDTGFSSYEQYF
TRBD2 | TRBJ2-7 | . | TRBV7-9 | TGTGCCAGCACCCCCTTGGGGAGGGCCTCCAACGAGCAGTACTTC | CASTPLGRASNEQYF
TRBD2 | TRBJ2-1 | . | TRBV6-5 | TGTGCCAGCCCACTAGCGGGGGGTGACAATGAGCAGTTCTTC | CASPLAGGDNEQFF
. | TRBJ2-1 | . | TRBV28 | TGTGCCAGCAGTTTATTGACAGAGATCCTCTACAATGAGCAGTTCTTC | CASSLLTEILYNEQFF
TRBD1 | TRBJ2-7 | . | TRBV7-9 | TGTGCCAGCAGCCCCCCCGGGACAGGGCCTTTTTACGAGCAGTACTTC | CASSPPGTGPFYEQYF
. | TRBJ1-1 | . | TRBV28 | TGTGCCAGCAGTTTAGGGGGCACAGGCTTCCTGAACACTGAAGCTTTCTTT | CASSLGGTGFLNTEAFF
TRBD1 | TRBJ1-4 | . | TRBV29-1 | TGCAGCGTAGAAACCGGGACAGGGAGTGAAAAACTGTTTTTT | CSVETGTGSEKLFF
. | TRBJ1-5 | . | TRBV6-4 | TGTGCCAGCAGCCCCGACAGGATGGGCAATCAGCCCCAGCATTTT | CASSPDRMGNQPQHF
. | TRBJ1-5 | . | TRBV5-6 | TGTGCCAGCAGCTTAGGACTCGCCGGGCAGCCCCAGCATTTT | CASSLGLAGQPQHF
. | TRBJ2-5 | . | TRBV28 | TGTGCCAGCAGCTCCCTTGAGACCCAGTACTTC | CASSSLETQYF
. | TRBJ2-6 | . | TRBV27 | TGTGCCAGCAGTTTATTTTTGGAGAGAGCGGGGGCCAACGTCCTGACTTTC | CASSLFLERAGANVLTF
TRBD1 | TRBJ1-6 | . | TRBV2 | TGTGCCAGCATCAAAACAGGGGTCGATAATTCACCCCTCCACTTT | CASIKTGVDNSPLHF
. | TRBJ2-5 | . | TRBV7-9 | TGTGCCAGCAGCTTAAGGGGGCAAGAGACCCAGTACTTC | CASSLRGQETQYF
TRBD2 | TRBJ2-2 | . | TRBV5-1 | TGCGCCAGCAGCCCATTAGCGGGACGTGGGGCCGGGGAGCTGTTTTTT | CASSPLAGRGAGELFF
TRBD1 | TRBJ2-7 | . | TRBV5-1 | TGCGCCAGCAGCGTCCAACAGGGGACCGAGCAGTACTTC | CASSVQQGTEQYF
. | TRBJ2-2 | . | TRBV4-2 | TGTGCCAGCAGCCAAAACCCCCAGGGTCCCGGGGAGCTGTTTTTT | CASSQNPQGPGELFF
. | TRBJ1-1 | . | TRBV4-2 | TGTGCCAGCAGCCAAGTCCTCGGGGGGGTACAGGGTGAAGCTTTCTTT | CASSQVLGGVQGEAFF
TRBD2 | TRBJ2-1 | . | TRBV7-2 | TGTGCCAGCAGTCAGAAGCGGGGGTGGTCCTACAATGAGCAGTTCTTC | CASSQKRGWSYNEQFF